The clone carrying this T cell receptor beta chain was picked up a small number of times. As to treatment: skin biopsy from PPD injection site in Mantoux-positive individual. TCR cDNA received a 3' ligated oligonucleotide that carried a UMI. The sample belongs to a study of naive and memory T cell subsets. Amplification of ligated cDNA took four PCR rounds with SP2 and nested alpha and beta constant primers. TCRdb itself ran the UMI-ligation and nested PCR reads through MiXCR, one entry per CDR3 protein. There are tens of thousands of distinct CDR3 sequences in the sample; approximately 6% occur only once, and around 6.5% lies in the top ten. CDR3 size: 15 residues. The ends lost 4 bases at V and 3 bases at J; junction bases unmatched: 10. Germline V CDR1 and CDR2: SGHRS, YFSETQ.

V usage is TRBV5-1 and J usage is TRBJ2-7; 7 bases map to TRBD1. This clonotype originated in an adult in good health. The sequencing used skin, collected from a tuberculin skin test site. CDR3 residues: CASSRTAQGNYEQYF. CDR3 DNA sequence: TGCGCCAGCAGCCGGACAGCACAGGGGAACTACGAGCAGTACTTC.